Shown below are 6 T cell receptor beta chains from a single sample sequenced in a study of shared clonotypes between healthy human individuals. Assay: immunoSEQ multiplex PCR; the TCRdb copy retains only in-frame clones and omits some. The sample comprises millions of clones, approximately 92% of which are singletons, and 0.13% to 0.15% rests with the top ten. Sequenced material: naive CD4+ T cells sorted from blood. Subset indicated: CD45RA+ positively selected. The origin of the receptors is a man between 18 and 35 years old in good health.

This chain joins TRBV5-6 and TRBJ2-1, with 11 positions matching TRBD1. This CDR3 region has 16 residues. The germline CDR1 and CDR2 sequences are SGHDT and YYEEEE. Trimming cost V 4 bases and J 9 bases; bases outside gene matches: 12. CDR3 nucleotide sequence: TGTGCCAGCAGCCCAGTGTTAGGACAGGGGGCATTTGAGCAGTTCTTC. Its translation is CASSPVLGQGAFEQFF.

The chain combines TRBV19 with TRBJ2-3; D is possibly TRBD2 (6 bases). The germline V gene has CDR1 LNHDA and CDR2 SQIVND (reference sequence). Trimming took off 5 bases at V and 1 base at J, with 16 bases between the two ends. The CDR3 totals 16 residues. CDR3 nucleotides: TGTGCCAGTAGTGAGGGGACTGGGGGAGGCACAGATACGCAGTATTTT. It encodes CASSEGTGGGTDTQYF.

The chain carries TRBV2 and TRBJ1-3; D is possibly TRBD1 (5 bases). Trimming took off 3 bases at V and 0 bases at J, with 15 bases between the two ends. This CDR3 contains 17 residues. Germline assignment: CDR1 SNHLY and CDR2 FYNNEI. CDR3 amino acids: CASSESRTKSSGNTIYF. The CDR3 bases are TGTGCCAGCAGTGAGTCCCGGACAAAGAGCTCTGGAAACACCATATATTTT.

A word on this clone: Other DNA sequences within the sample encode an identical CDR3. The chain combines TRBV28 with TRBJ2-3; D gene ambiguous. This CDR3 spans 13 amino acids. Germline V gene lookup returns CDR1 MDHEN and CDR2 SYDVKM. Deletions cut 2 bases from V and 0 bases from J, with 3 bases between. The CDR3 region has the DNA TGTGCCAGCAGTTTAGACAGCACAGATACGCAGTATTTT. This codes for CASSLDSTDTQYF. The whole variable domain, remainder taken from reference TRBV28 and TRBJ2-3, is DVKVTQSSRYLVKRTGEKVFLECVQDMDHENMFWYRQDPGLGLRLIYFSYDVKMKEKGDIPEGYSVSREKKERFSLILESASTNQTSMYLCASSLDSTDTQYFGPGTRLTVL.

This clone was counted a single time. The chain links TRBV7-2 to TRBJ2-2; 11 bases map to TRBD1. The V segment lost 4 bases and the J segment 6 bases; nucleotides outside the gene matches: 7. CDR3 length: 16 amino acids. Germline values: CDR1 SGHTA, CDR2 FQGNSA. The CDR3 DNA is TGTGCCAGCAGCTCCGGACAGGGGGCTGGCCCCGGGGAGCTGTTTTTT. It encodes CASSSGQGAGPGELFF.

The chain recombines TRBV13 with TRBJ1-1; D not resolved. V shed 7 bases and J shed 6 bases, with 18 bases lying between them. The CDR3 is 14 residues long. Looked up from germline, CDR1 is PRHDT and CDR2 is FYEKMQ (reference sequence). CDR3 loop: CASTLDRGVAEAFF. In nucleotides, the CDR3 is TGTGCCAGCACCCTGGACCGTGGGGTGGCTGAAGCTTTCTTT.